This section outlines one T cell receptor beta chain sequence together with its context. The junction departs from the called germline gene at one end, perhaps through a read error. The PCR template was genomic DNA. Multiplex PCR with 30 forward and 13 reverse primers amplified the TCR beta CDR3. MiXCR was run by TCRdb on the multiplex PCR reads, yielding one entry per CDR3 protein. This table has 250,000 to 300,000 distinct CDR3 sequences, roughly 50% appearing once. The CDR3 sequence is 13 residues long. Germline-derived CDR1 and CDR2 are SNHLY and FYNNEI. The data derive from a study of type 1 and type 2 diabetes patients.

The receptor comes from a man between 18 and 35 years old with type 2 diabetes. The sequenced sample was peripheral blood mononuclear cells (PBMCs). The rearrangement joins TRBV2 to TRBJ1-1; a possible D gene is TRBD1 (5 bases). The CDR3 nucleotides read TGCGCCAGCAACCAGGGAAGGCGCACTGAAGCTTTCTTT. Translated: CASNQGRRTEAFF.